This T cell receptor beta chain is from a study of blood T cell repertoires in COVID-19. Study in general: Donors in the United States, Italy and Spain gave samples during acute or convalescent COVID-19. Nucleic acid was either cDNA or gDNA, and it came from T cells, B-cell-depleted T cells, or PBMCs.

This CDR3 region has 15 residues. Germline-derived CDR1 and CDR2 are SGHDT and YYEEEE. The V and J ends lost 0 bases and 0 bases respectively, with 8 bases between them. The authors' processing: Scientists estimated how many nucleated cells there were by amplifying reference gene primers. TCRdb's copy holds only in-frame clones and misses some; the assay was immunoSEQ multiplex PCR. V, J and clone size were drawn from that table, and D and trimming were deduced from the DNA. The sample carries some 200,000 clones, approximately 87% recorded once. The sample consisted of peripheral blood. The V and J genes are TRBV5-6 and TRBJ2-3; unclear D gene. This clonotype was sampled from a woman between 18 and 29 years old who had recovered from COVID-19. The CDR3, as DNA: TGTGCCAGCAGCTTGGGTCAGTTAAGCACAGATACGCAGTATTTT. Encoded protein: CASSLGQLSTDTQYF.